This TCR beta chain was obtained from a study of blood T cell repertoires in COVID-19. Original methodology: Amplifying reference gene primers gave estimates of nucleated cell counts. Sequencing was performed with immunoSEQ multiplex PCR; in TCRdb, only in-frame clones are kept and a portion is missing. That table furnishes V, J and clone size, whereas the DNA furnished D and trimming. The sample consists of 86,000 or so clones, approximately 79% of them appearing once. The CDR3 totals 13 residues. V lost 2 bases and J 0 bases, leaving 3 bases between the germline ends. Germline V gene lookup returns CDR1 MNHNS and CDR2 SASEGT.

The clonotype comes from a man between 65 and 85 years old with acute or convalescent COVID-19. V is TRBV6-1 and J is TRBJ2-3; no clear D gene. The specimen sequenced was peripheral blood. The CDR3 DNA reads TGTGCCAGCAGTGAACAGAGCACAGATACGCAGTATTTT. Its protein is CASSEQSTDTQYF.